This TCR beta chain originates from a study of blood T cell repertoires in COVID-19. As for the study in general: From the United States, Italy and Spain came samples of acute and convalescent COVID-19. T cells, B-cell-depleted T cells, or PBMCs supplied cDNA or gDNA.

Study processing details: Reference gene primer amplification gave estimated nucleated cell counts. Repertoires were generated with immunoSEQ multiplex PCR, while TCRdb's copy carries only in-frame clones and drops some. The DNA was the basis for D and trimming; V, J and clone size are from that table. The sample gives some 230,000 clones, 84% of which show up once; 4.5% to 5.5% is in the top ten. The V end lost 8 bases, the J end lost 0 bases, and 14 bases lay between the germline ends. The CDR3 covers 14 residues. Germline V gene sequence: CDR1 SGHTS, CDR2 YDEGEE. This clone was seen a few times. The rearrangement joins TRBV5-8 to TRBJ1-1; perhaps TRBD1 as D (5 bases). This receptor was taken from a woman between 55 and 75 years old who had recovered from COVID-19. Material: peripheral blood. The DNA of the CDR3 is TGTGCCAGTGGGGACTTAATATTGAACACTGAAGCTTTCTTT. The encoded protein is CASGDLILNTEAFF.